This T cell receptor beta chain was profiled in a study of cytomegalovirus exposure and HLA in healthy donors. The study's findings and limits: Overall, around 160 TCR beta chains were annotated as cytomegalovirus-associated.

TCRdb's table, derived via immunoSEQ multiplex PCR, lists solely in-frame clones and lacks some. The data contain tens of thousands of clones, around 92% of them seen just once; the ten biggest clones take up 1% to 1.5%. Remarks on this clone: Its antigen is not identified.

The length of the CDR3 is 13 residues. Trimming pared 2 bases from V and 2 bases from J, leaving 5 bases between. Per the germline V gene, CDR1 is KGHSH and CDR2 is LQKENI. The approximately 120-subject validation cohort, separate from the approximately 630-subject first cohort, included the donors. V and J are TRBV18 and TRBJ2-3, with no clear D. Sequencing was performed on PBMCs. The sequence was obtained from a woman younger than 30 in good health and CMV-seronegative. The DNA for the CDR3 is TGTGCCAGCTCACCAGGCTCCACAGATACGCAGTATTTT. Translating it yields CASSPGSTDTQYF. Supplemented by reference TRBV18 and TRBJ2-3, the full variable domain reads NAGVMQNPRHLVRRRGQEARLRCSPMKGHSHVYWYRQLPEEGLKFMVYLQKENIIDESGMPKERFSAEFPKEGPSILRIQQVVRGDSAAYFCASSPGSTDTQYFGPGTRLTVL.